The rows below give T cell receptor beta chains drawn from one sample of a study of shared clonotypes between healthy human individuals. Repertoires were generated with immunoSEQ multiplex PCR, while TCRdb's copy carries only in-frame clones and drops some. The data contain over a million clones, around 78% of them seen just once; the ten biggest clones take up 0.61%. Sequencing was performed on memory CD4+ T cells from PBMCs. The receptors originated from a young man in good health. Some clones in this sample may be carry-over from other donors' samples. The CDR3 runs from the conserved cysteine through the conserved F or W. The order of the fields is V gene, J gene, CDR3 length, CDR3 protein.

TRBV7-2	TRBJ1-2	15	CASSDRVGSSYGYTF
TRBV7-3	TRBJ1-3	15	CASSRRVGSGNTIYF
TRBV5-1	TRBJ2-5	16	CASSLYKTGPQETQYF
TRBV7-9	TRBJ2-1	15	CASSPDRVIGNEQFF
TRBV13	TRBJ1-1	14	CASTRGRANTEAFF
TRBV29-1	TRBJ2-5	13	CSVELSAGKTQYF
TRBV28	TRBJ1-3	13	CASRRTVGNTIYF
TRBV2	.	14	CASSPGTGGYEQYF
TRBV7-2	TRBJ2-7	14	CASSLGQGAYEQYF
TRBV19	TRBJ2-2	19	CASSIIALGTGAQTGELFF
TRBV7-3	TRBJ2-2	15	CASSPPGVGTGELFF
TRBV5-4	.	14	CASSSAGAPYEQYF
TRBV6-9	TRBJ2-7	15	CASSRDRLGAYEQYF
TRBV6-6	TRBJ1-5	14	CASSYGQSGQPQHF
TRBV28	TRBJ2-7	13	CASISTGSYEQYF
TRBV6-5	TRBJ1-4	15	CASSYSATTNEKLFF
TRBV11-3	TRBJ2-1	17	CASSLGVGEHSYNEQFF
TRBV18	TRBJ1-3	15	CASSPQGTAGNTIYF
TRBV5-1	TRBJ2-2	16	CASSLQIAGGAGELFF
TRBV27	TRBJ2-7	15	CASRRLGGRGYEQYF
TRBV28	TRBJ2-3	13	CASSRWPTDTQYF
TRBV4-1	TRBJ2-5	14	CASSQTQSQETQYF
TRBV2	TRBJ2-7	20	CASRGQGSRSSGRASYEQYF
TRBV5-4	TRBJ1-2	13	CASSFGQGSGYTF
TRBV27	TRBJ2-1	16	CASSLSEHYSYNEQFF
TRBV4-1	TRBJ2-2	16	CASSHGLAGVTGELFF
TRBV10-2	TRBJ2-5	13	CASRQGARETQYF
TRBV27	TRBJ1-1	15	CASSPWGTAAGGAFF
TRBV13	TRBJ2-7	14	CASSLRGGPYEQYF
TRBV19	TRBJ1-2	14	CASSIGGGLYGYTF
TRBV18	TRBJ1-2	15	CASSPDENRAYGYTF
TRBV10-3	TRBJ2-7	15	CATQGAAGLFYEQYF